This entry concerns a single TCR beta chain. Trimming stripped 4 bases from V and 0 bases from J, with 10 bases between. The germline gives CDR1 GTSNPN, CDR2 SVGIG (reference sequence). The CDR3 runs 14 residues. These data are taken from a study of CD8+ T cells in alopecia areata. RNA was isolated and reverse transcribed to cDNA, the sequencing template. The repertoire was sequenced with immunoSEQ multiplex PCR; TCRdb's copy has only in-frame clones and lacks some. The table lists hundreds of thousands of clones, less than 80% of them singletons, with 0.95% to 1.5% in the top ten. This clonotype was sampled from a human donor with alopecia areata. Here the sequenced sample was CD4+ T cells sorted from blood, taken at week 0. This chain joins TRBV30 and TRBJ1-5; D is unresolved. The CDR3 DNA reads as TGTGCCTGGACTCCGGCTAATAGCAATCAGCCCCAGCATTTT. It translates to CAWTPANSNQPQHF. Drawing the rest from reference TRBV30 and TRBJ1-5, the complete variable domain is SQTIHQWPATLVQPVGSPLSLECTVEGTSNPNLYWYRQAAGRGLQLLFYSVGIGQISSEVPQNLSASRPQDRQFILSSKKLLLSDSGFYLCAWTPANSNQPQHFGDGTRLSIL.